A selection of T cell receptor beta chains follows, all from one sample in a study of response to subunit inactivated influenza vaccine. MiXCR, run by TCRdb on the RT-PCR reads, gives a single entry per CDR3 protein. The table lists more than 450,000 distinct CDR3 sequences, approximately 10% of them singletons. These data were also filed under a second study, of T cells expressing NK-cell markers.

The sequenced sample was PBMCs from blood, obtained on the day of vaccination. The receptors were sampled from a man aged 45-65 years who received an inactivated influenza vaccine. The CDR3 runs from the conserved cysteine through the conserved F or W. Fields, in order: V gene, J gene, D gene, clone size, CDR3 protein, CDR3 DNA. A D gene is named only where the DNA matches it firmly. Where a row states a size, it is once, few, many or the class of an expanded clone; other rows omit it.

V: TRBV7-8; J: TRBJ1-1; D: TRBD1; size: .; CDR3: CATSLGRQGRTEAFF; DNA: TGTGCCACCAGCTTAGGACGACAGGGTCGCACTGAAGCTTTCTTT
V: TRBV4-1; J: TRBJ2-1; D: .; size: .; CDR3: CASSQTGEDEQFF; DNA: TGCGCCAGCAGCCAAACAGGTGAAGATGAGCAGTTCTTC
V: TRBV6-2/TRBV6-3; J: TRBJ2-5; D: .; size: few; CDR3: CASSYFDRETQYF; DNA: TGTGCCAGCAGTTACTTCGACAGAGAGACCCAGTACTTC
V: TRBV5-1; J: TRBJ1-1; D: .; size: few; CDR3: CASSPTGDTEAFF; DNA: TGCGCCAGCAGCCCGACGGGGGACACTGAAGCTTTCTTT
V: TRBV20-1; J: TRBJ2-7; D: .; size: few; CDR3: CSASYSSYEQYF; DNA: TGCAGTGCTAGTTATTCATCCTACGAGCAGTACTTC
V: TRBV19; J: TRBJ2-7; D: .; size: few; CDR3: CASSLSQGHEQYF; DNA: TGTGCCAGTAGTCTATCACAGGGACACGAGCAGTACTTC
V: TRBV20-1; J: TRBJ2-1; D: TRBD2; size: .; CDR3: CSARGAGGVEQFF; DNA: TGCAGTGCCCGAGGTGCGGGGGGCGTTGAGCAGTTCTTC
V: TRBV7-9; J: TRBJ2-5; D: TRBD1; size: few; CDR3: CASSKPGQQETQYF; DNA: TGTGCCAGCAGCAAACCGGGACAGCAAGAGACCCAGTACTTC
V: TRBV10-1; J: TRBJ1-2; D: .; size: .; CDR3: CASSDSGENYGYTF; DNA: TGCGCCAGCAGTGATTCTGGAGAGAACTATGGCTACACCTTC
V: TRBV7-2; J: TRBJ1-4; D: .; size: .; CDR3: CASSKQVGGEKLFF; DNA: TGTGCCAGCAGCAAACAGGTCGGCGGTGAAAAACTGTTTTTT